This paragraph reports one T cell receptor (beta chain). Its antigen is as yet unknown. The record originates from a study of T cell repertoires in cytomegalovirus infection. From the reads, TCRdb called clonotypes with MiXCR, one entry per CDR3 protein. The table lists about 770,000 distinct CDR3 sequences, just under 30% of them singletons. Germline V lookup: CDR1 LNHDA, CDR2 SQIVND (reference sequence). CDR3 length: 13 amino acids. V shed 5 bases and J shed 1 base, with 8 bases lying between them. The V and J genes are TRBV19 and TRBJ1-1; D perhaps matches TRBD1 (6 bases). This TCR was recovered from a human donor in good health (CMV status not recorded). Some clones in this sample may be carry-over from other donors' samples. The source material was cultured CD8+ T cells from PBMCs, sampled from culture after CMV antigen stimulation. CDR3 bases: TGTGCCAGTAGTGCGGACAGGAACACTGAAGCTTTCTTT. Its translation: CASSADRNTEAFF.